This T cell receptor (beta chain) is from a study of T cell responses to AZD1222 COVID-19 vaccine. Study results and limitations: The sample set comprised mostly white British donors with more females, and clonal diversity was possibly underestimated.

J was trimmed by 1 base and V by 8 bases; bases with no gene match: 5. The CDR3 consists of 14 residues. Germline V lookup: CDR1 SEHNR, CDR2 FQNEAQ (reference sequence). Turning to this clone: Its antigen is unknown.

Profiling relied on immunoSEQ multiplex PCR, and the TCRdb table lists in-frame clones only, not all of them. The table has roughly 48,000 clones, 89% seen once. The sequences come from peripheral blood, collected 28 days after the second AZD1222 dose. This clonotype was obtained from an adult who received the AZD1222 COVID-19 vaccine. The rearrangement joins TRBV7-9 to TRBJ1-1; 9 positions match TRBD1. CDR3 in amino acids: CASGQGRWNTEAFF. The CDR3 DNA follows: TGTGCCAGCGGACAGGGGCGGTGGAACACTGAAGCTTTCTTT.